Below are 12 T cell receptor beta chains sequenced from a single sample in a study of tumour-infiltrating T cells in Burkitt lymphoma. This table comes from immunoSEQ multiplex PCR, and its TCRdb copy is limited to in-frame clones, with some not included. Of about 6,600 clones in the sample, under 90% were seen once. Sequencing was performed on tumor tissue. Source of these receptors: a human donor with Burkitt lymphoma.

This rearrangement joins TRBV19 to TRBJ2-1; TRBD1 is a possible D gene (6 bases). There are 16 residues in the CDR3. Germline-derived CDR1 and CDR2 are LNHDA and SQIVND (reference sequence). Trimming took off 3 bases at V and 4 bases at J, with 16 bases between the two ends. The CDR3 protein is CASSIGHRDGYNEQFF. CDR3 sequence (DNA): TGTGCCAGTAGTATTGGCCACAGGGACGGGTACAATGAGCAGTTCTTC.

CDR3: CASSFGTARDTGELFF. The CDR3 DNA sequence: TGTGCCAGCAGCTTTGGGACGGCGAGGGACACCGGGGAGCTGTTTTTT. J is TRBJ2-2 and V is TRBV9; D may correspond to TRBD1 or TRBD2 (5 bases each). Germline values: CDR1 SGDLS, CDR2 YYNGEE. V lost 4 bases, J lost 3 bases, and 16 bases lay in between. CDR3 length: 16 amino acids.

The chain employs TRBV10-2 and TRBJ2-3; D possibly matches TRBD1 or TRBD2 (5 bases each). In germline, CDR1 is WSHSY, CDR2 SAAADI. The CDR3 loop spans 15 amino acids. The V and J ends lost 2 bases and 4 bases respectively, with 13 bases between them. The CDR3 reads CASSEGTVLADTQYF. CDR3 DNA sequence: TGCGCCAGCAGTGAGGGGACGGTCCTGGCAGATACGCAGTATTTT.

Remarks on this clone: Compared with germline, one end of the junction differs, possibly owing to a read error. The rearrangement links TRBV5-5 to TRBJ1-1, with 9 bases fitting TRBD1. The CDR3 consists of 13 residues. Germline CDR1 and CDR2: SGHKS and YYEKEE (reference sequence). DNA of the CDR3: TGTGCCAGCAGGGCCGGGACAGGGTTTGAAGTTTTCTTT. As protein: CASRAGTGFEVFF.

The CDR3 nucleotides are TGTGCCAGCAGGGAGGGGACCCTTCTCCCGTCAACCCCCTACGAGCAGTACTTC. Translation: CASREGTLLPSTPYEQYF. The chain couples TRBV28 to TRBJ2-7; a weak D match, TRBD2 (6 bases). Germline CDR1 is MDHEN and CDR2 is SYDVKM. The CDR3 sequence is 18 residues long. V shed 6 bases and J shed 2 bases, with 26 bases lying between them. Using reference TRBV28 and TRBJ2-7 for the parts outside the CDR3, the full variable domain is DVKVTQSSRYLVKRTGEKVFLECVQDMDHENMFWYRQDPGLGLRLIYFSYDVKMKEKGDIPEGYSVSREKKERFSLILESASTNQTSMYLCASREGTLLPSTPYEQYFGPGTRLTVT.

This clone was observed a handful of times. CDR3 amino acids: CASSETGGDGYTF. In DNA form, the CDR3 reads TGTGCCAGCAGTGAGACAGGGGGCGACGGCTACACCTTC. The chain carries TRBV2 and TRBJ1-2, with TRBD1 matching over 10 bases. The ends lost 3 bases at V and 8 bases at J; junction bases unmatched: 3. The CDR3 covers 13 residues. Germline-derived CDR1 and CDR2 are SNHLY and FYNNEI.

The CDR3 DNA is TGTGCCAGCAGCTTGGCGCGAGGAAACACCATATATTTT. Translation: CASSLARGNTIYF. The rearrangement uses TRBV5-8 and TRBJ1-3; D remains ambiguous. The CDR3 length is 13 residues. V was trimmed by 0 bases and J by 4 bases, leaving 5 bases between them. CDR1 is SGHTS and CDR2 is YDEGEE in the germline V gene.

About this clone: In this CDR3 the conserved last residue, phenylalanine or tryptophan, is missing, so a read error is likely. The chain recombines TRBV29-1 with TRBJ1-2; a weak D match, TRBD1 (6 bases). V gave up 6 bases and J gave up 8 bases, with 10 bases separating them. The germline gives CDR1 SQVTM, CDR2 ANQGSEA. The CDR3 is 10 residues long. CDR3 loop: CSVITGGYTL. The DNA of the CDR3 is TGCAGCGTGATTACAGGGGGCTACACCCTC.

The rearrangement joins TRBV20-1 to TRBJ2-1; no definite D call. Looked up from germline, CDR1 is DFQATT and CDR2 is SNEGSKA (reference sequence). V was trimmed by 5 bases and J by 5 bases, leaving 4 bases between them. This CDR3 has 10 residues. CDR3 loop: CSAQHNEQFF. In DNA form, the CDR3 reads TGCAGTGCTCAACACAATGAGCAGTTCTTC.

This chain connects TRBV7-3 to TRBJ2-7, with D possibly matching TRBD2 (7 bases). CDR3 size: 14 residues. Germline V CDR1 and CDR2: SGHTA, FQGTGA. Trimming stripped 2 bases from V and 4 bases from J, with 12 bases between. CDR3 in amino acids: CASSLAGALYEQYF. The DNA for the CDR3 is TGTGCCAGCAGCTTAGCGGGGGCCCTATACGAGCAGTACTTC.

V gene TRBV4-1 combines with J gene TRBJ2-2; perhaps TRBD2 as D (5 bases). From germline, CDR1 is MGHRA and CDR2 YSYEKL. The CDR3 length is 14 residues. The ends were cut back, 6 bases at V and 3 bases at J, with 11 bases in the middle. The DNA for the CDR3 is TGCGCCAGCAGGGAGGCAGCATACACCGGGGAGCTGTTTTTT. Residues: CASREAAYTGELFF.

CDR3 coding DNA: TGTGCCAGCAGTGACGGACGATACACAGATACGCAGTATTTT. Translated, it gives CASSDGRYTDTQYF. The chain employs TRBV6-5 and TRBJ2-3; D is unresolved. The CDR3 spans 14 residues. Trimming shortened V by 5 bases and J by 2 bases, and 11 bases separated the two germline ends. Germline V gene data show CDR1 as MNHEY and CDR2 as SVGAGI.